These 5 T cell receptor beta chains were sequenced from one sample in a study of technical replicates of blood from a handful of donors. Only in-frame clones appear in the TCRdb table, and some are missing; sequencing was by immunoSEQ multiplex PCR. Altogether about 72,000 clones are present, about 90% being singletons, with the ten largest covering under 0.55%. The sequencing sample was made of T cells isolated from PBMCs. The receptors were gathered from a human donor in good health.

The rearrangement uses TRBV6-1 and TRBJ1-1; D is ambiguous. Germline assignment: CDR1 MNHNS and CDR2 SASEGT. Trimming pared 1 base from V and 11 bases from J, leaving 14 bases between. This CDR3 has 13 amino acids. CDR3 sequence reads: CASSEVLHHRAFF. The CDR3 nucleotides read TGTGCCAGCAGTGAAGTGCTTCACCACCGGGCTTTCTTT.

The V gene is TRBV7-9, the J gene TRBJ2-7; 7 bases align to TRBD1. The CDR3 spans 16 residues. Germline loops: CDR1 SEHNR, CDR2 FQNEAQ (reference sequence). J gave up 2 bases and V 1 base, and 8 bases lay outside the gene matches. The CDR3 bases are TGTGCCAGCAGCTTAGAGTCAGCAGGGGGACCCTACGAGCAGTACTTC. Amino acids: CASSLESAGGPYEQYF.

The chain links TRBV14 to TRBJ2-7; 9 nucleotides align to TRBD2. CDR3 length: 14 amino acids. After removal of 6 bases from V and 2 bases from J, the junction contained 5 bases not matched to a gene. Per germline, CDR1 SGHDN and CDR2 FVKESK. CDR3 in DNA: TGTGCCAGCAGTTTCGTAGCGGGAGCCTACGAGCAGTACTTC. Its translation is CASSFVAGAYEQYF.

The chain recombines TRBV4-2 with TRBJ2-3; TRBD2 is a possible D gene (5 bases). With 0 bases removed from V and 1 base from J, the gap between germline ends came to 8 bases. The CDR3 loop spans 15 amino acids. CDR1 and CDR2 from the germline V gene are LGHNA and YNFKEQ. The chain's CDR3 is CASSQEGLRTDTQYF. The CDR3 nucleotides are TGTGCCAGCAGCCAAGAAGGACTCCGCACAGATACGCAGTATTTT.

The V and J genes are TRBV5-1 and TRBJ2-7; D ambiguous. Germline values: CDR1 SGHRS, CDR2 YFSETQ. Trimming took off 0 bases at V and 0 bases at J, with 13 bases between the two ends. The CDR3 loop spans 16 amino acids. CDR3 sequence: CASSLGAHTYSYEQYF. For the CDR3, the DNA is TGCGCCAGCAGCTTGGGGGCACACACCTACTCCTACGAGCAGTACTTC.